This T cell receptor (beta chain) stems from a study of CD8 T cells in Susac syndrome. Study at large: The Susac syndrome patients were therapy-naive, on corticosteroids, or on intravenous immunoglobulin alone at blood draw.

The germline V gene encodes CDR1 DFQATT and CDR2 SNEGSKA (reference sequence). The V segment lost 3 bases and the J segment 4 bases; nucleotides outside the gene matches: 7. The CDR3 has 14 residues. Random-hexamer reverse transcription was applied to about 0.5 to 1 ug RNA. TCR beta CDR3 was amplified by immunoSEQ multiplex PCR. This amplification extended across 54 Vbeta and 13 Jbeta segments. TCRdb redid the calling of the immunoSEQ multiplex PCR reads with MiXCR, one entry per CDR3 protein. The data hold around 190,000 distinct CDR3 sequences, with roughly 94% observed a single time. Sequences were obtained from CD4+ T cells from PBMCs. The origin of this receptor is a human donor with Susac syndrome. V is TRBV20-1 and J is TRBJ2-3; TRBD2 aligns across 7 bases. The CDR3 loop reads CSASIRGEADTQYF. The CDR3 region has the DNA TGCAGTGCTAGTATACGGGGGGAAGCAGATACGCAGTATTTT.